This T cell receptor (beta chain) derives from a study of tumor-infiltrating lymphocytes in oesophageal squamous cell carcinoma. CDR1 and CDR2 from the germline V gene are SSHAT and FNYEAQ (reference sequence). This CDR3 has 18 amino acids. Using its own MiXCR run on the PCR reads, TCRdb lists one record per CDR3 protein. The table includes over 10,000 distinct CDR3 sequences, 50% to 65% detected once. The sample holds a few counts of this clonotype. The junction does not match germline at one end; this may be a read error. The TCR was taken from a female donor with esophageal squamous cell carcinoma. Specimen: esophageal tumor tissue. The chain recombines TRBV7-7 with TRBJ2-5, with 8 bases lining up with TRBD1. The J call may be wrong; the DNA end is better matched by TRBJ2-1. CDR3 coding DNA: TGTGCTAGCAGCTTAGCCATACAGGGGGTGGGTTCCTACAATGAGCAGTTCTTC. As protein: CASSLAIQGVGSYNEQFF.